These 10 T cell receptor beta chains originate from one sample sequenced in a study of cytomegalovirus exposure and HLA in healthy donors. The PCR contained 60 Vbeta and 13 Jbeta primers. The repertoire was sequenced with immunoSEQ multiplex PCR; TCRdb's copy has only in-frame clones and lacks some. The sample lists fewer than 200,000 clones; around 75% were seen once. What was sequenced was PBMCs. The receptors originated from a man between 18 and 35 years old in good health and CMV-seronegative.

V and J are TRBV5-1 and TRBJ2-1; 12 bases line up with TRBD1. The germline gives CDR1 SGHRS, CDR2 YFSETQ. The CDR3 length is 15 residues. Losses at the gene ends were 4 bases for V and 7 bases for J; bases not matched to a gene: 6. CDR3 residues: CASSLGTGGLNEQFF. DNA for the CDR3: TGCGCCAGCAGCCTCGGGACAGGGGGCTTAAATGAGCAGTTCTTC. The full variable domain, its missing parts supplied by reference TRBV5-1 and TRBJ2-1, is KAGVTQTPRYLIKTRGQQVTLSCSPISGHRSVSWYQQTPGQGLQFLFEYFSETQRNKGNFPGRFSGRQFSNSRSEMNVSTLELGDSALYLCASSLGTGGLNEQFFGPGTRLTVL.

J is TRBJ2-6 and V is TRBV5-1; D call uncertain. The CDR3 has 15 amino acids. Per the germline V gene, CDR1 is SGHRS and CDR2 is YFSETQ. V lost 0 bases and J lost 8, with 12 bases in between. For the CDR3, the DNA is TGCGCCAGCAGCTTGGGAGTCTGGGCAACCAACGTCCTGACTTTC. Amino acids: CASSLGVWATNVLTF. Complete variable domain (other parts from reference TRBV5-1 and TRBJ2-6): KAGVTQTPRYLIKTRGQQVTLSCSPISGHRSVSWYQQTPGQGLQFLFEYFSETQRNKGNFPGRFSGRQFSNSRSEMNVSTLELGDSALYLCASSLGVWATNVLTFGAGSRLTVL.

The chain uses TRBV10-3 and TRBJ2-3, with D possibly being TRBD2 (5 bases). The germline gives CDR1 ENHRY, CDR2 SYGVKD. Deletions cut 7 bases from V and 6 bases from J, with 26 bases between. The CDR3 has 17 amino acids. In nucleotides, the CDR3 is TGTGCCATCACTTTGACACTAGTGGGCCCGGCTACGGATACGCAGTATTTT. Its protein product is CAITLTLVGPATDTQYF.

The chain recombines TRBV7-8 with TRBJ1-2; TRBD1 aligns across 9 bases. The CDR3 runs to 17 residues. The V gene's germline CDR1 is SGHVS and CDR2 FQNEAQ. V was clipped by 6 bases and J by 0 bases; unmatched bases: 11. This CDR3 is CASRGHGTGTPNYGYTF. Written as DNA, the CDR3 is TGTGCCAGCAGGGGACACGGGACAGGGACTCCTAACTATGGCTACACCTTC.

CDR3 nucleotides: TGTGCCAGCAGCGGGAGGCGTCGCTCCTACGAGCAGTACTTC. Amino acids: CASSGRRRSYEQYF. V usage is TRBV27 and J usage is TRBJ2-7, with 7 bases matching TRBD2. The CDR3 spans 14 residues. V shed 6 bases, J shed 0 bases, and the junction held 5 bases outside the gene matches. Per the germline V gene, CDR1 is MNHEY and CDR2 is SMNVEV (reference sequence).

The chain combines TRBV29-1 with TRBJ1-2; 9 bases line up with TRBD1. The germline CDR1 and CDR2 sequences are SQVTM and ANQGSEA. The CDR3 extends over 14 amino acids. Losses at the gene ends were 6 bases for V and 1 base for J; bases not matched to a gene: 6. CDR3 nucleotide sequence: TGCAGCGTCGCGACAGGGGGAGTTAACTATGGCTACACCTTC. Translating it yields CSVATGGVNYGYTF.

The chain employs TRBV7-6 and TRBJ2-5, with 7 bases fitting TRBD1. This CDR3 has 15 residues. Germline V CDR1 and CDR2: SGHVS, FNYEAQ. Unmatched junction bases numbered 11, after V lost 5 bases and J lost 5 bases. CDR3 DNA sequence: TGTGCCAGCAGCCCCGAGACAGGGCATCAGGAGACCCAGTACTTC. Translating it yields CASSPETGHQETQYF.

V is TRBV2 and J is TRBJ1-1; possibly TRBD1 for D (6 bases). V lost 2 bases and J 4 bases, leaving 14 bases between the germline ends. The germline gives CDR1 SNHLY, CDR2 FYNNEI. The CDR3 is made up of 15 amino acids. The CDR3 loop is CASSEQAGDATEAFF. CDR3 DNA: TGTGCCAGCAGTGAACAGGCAGGGGACGCCACTGAAGCTTTCTTT.

This chain links TRBV7-6 with TRBJ2-1; 7 nucleotides agree with TRBD2. The CDR3 spans 17 residues. Unmatched junction bases numbered 14, after V lost 4 bases and J lost 5 bases. Germline CDR1 SGHVS, CDR2 FNYEAQ. The CDR3 sequence is CASSSTGYAGADNEQFF. CDR3 DNA: TGTGCCAGCAGCTCCACCGGGTACGCGGGAGCAGACAATGAGCAGTTCTTC.

The V and J genes are TRBV6-5 and TRBJ1-5; TRBD1 matches 11 bases. CDR1 and CDR2 (germline): MNHEY, SVGAGI. CDR3 length equals 15 residues. The V segment lost 5 bases and the J segment 8 bases; nucleotides outside the gene matches: 8. As DNA, the CDR3 is TGTGCCAGCAGTGGGGACAGGGGGACAAGGGAGCCCCAGCATTTT. Translation gives CASSGDRGTREPQHF.